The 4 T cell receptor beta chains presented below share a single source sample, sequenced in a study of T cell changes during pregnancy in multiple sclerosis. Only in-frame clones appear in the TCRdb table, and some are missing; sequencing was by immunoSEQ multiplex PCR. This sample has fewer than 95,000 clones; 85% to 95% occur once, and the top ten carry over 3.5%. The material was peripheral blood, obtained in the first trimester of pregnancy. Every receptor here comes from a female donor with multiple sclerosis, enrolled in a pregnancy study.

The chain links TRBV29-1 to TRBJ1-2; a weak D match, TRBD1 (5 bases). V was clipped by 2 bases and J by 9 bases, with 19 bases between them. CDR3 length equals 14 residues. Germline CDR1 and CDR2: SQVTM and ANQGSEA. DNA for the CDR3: TGCAGCGTTGAATTTGGACAATCCCTTCAGAGCTACACCTTC. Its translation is CSVEFGQSLQSYTF.

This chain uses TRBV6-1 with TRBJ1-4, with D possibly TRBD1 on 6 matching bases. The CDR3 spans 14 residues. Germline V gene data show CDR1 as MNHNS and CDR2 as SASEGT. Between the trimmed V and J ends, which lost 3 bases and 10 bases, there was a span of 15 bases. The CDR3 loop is CASSEKGGSVKLFF. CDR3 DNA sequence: TGTGCCAGCAGTGAGAAGGGGGGGTCCGTAAAACTGTTTTTT.

This CDR3 reads CASKSSTNTGELFF. In DNA, the CDR3 is TGTGCCAGTAAGAGTAGCACGAACACCGGGGAGCTGTTTTTT. This chain connects TRBV19 to TRBJ2-2, with no clear D. Trimming took 7 bases from V and 0 from J, leaving 9 bases between them. CDR1 and CDR2 (germline): LNHDA, SQIVND (reference sequence). This CDR3 contains 14 residues.

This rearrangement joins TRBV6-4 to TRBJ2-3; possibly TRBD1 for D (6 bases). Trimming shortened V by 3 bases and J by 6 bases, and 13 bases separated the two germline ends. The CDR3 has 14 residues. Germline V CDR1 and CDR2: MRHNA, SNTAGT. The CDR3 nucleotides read TGTGCCAGCAGTGATAAGGGGGTAGGGGATACGCAGTATTTT. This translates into CASSDKGVGDTQYF.